This T cell receptor (beta chain) was obtained from a study of CD8+ T cells in alopecia areata. Germline CDR1 reads SQVTM; CDR2 reads ANQGSEA. The CDR3 runs to 13 residues. Losses at the gene ends were 7 bases for V and 5 bases for J; bases not matched to a gene: 5. Reverse transcription of extracted RNA yielded cDNA, which provided the sequencing template. Profiling relied on immunoSEQ multiplex PCR, and the TCRdb table lists in-frame clones only, not all of them. Among approximately 150,000 clones listed, less than 65% were seen once. The gene calls are TRBV29-1 and TRBJ2-2; 9 bases align to TRBD1. The sample consisted of CD8+ T cells sorted from blood. The receptor was isolated from a human donor in good health. The CDR3 reads CSAGTGRTGELFF. CDR3 nucleotide sequence: TGCAGCGCCGGGACAGGGAGGACCGGGGAGCTGTTTTTT.